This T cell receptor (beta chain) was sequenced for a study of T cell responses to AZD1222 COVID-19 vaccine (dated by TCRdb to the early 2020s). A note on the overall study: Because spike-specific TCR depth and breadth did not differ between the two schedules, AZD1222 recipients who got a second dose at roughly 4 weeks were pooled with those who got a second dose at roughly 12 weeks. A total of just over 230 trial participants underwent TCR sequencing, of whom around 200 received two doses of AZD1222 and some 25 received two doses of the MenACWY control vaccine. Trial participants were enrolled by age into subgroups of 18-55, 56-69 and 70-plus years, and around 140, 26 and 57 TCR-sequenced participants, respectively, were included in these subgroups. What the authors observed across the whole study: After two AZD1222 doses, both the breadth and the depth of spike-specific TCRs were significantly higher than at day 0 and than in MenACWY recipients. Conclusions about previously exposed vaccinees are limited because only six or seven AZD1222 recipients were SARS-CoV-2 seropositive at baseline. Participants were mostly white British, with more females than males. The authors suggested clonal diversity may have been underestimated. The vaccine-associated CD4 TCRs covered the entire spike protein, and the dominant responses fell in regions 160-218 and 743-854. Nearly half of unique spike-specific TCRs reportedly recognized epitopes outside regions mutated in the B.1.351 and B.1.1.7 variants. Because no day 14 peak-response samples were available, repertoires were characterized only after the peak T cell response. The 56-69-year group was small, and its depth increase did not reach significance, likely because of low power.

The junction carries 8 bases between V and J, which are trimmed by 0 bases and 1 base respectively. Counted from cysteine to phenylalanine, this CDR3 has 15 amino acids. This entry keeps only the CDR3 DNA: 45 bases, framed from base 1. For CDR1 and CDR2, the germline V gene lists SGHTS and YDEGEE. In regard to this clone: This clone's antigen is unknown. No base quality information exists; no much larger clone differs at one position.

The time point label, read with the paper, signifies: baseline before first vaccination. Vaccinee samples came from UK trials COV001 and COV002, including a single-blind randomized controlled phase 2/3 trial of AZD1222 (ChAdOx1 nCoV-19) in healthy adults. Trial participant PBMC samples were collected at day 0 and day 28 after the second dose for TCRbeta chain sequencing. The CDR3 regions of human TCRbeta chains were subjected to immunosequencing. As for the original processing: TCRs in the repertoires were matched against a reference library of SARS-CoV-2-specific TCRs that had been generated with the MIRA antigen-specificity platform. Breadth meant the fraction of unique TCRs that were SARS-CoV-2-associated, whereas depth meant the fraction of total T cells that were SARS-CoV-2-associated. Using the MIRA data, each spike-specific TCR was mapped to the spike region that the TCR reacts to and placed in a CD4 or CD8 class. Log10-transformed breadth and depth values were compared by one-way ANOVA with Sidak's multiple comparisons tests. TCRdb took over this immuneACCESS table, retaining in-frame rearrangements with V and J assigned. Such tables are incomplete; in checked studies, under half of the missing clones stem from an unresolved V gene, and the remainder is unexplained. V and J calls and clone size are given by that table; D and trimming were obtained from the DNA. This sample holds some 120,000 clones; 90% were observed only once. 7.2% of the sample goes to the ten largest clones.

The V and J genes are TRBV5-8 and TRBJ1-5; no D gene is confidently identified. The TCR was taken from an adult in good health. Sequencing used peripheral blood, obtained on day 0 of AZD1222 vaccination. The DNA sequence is TGTGCCAGCAGCTTGGATGGGCAGAGCAATCAGCCCCAGCATTTT. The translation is CASSLDGQSNQPQHF.